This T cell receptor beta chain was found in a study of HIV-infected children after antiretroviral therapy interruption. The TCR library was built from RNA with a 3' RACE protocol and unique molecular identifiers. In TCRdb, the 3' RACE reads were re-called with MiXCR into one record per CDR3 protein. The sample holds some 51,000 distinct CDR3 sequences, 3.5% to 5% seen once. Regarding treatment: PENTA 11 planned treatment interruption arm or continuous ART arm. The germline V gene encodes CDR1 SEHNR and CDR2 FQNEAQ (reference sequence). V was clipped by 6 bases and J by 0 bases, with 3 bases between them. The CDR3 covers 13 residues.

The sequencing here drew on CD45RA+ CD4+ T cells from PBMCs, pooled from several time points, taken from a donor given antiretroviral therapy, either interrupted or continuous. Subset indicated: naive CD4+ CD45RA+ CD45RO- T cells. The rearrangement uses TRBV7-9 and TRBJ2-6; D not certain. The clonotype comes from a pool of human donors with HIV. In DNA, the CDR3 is TGTGCCAGCAGTGACTCTGGGGCCAACGTCCTGACTTTC. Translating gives CASSDSGANVLTF.